This is a list of T cell receptor beta chains from one sample in a study of T cell repertoires in ileal Crohn's disease. Clones were sequenced by immunoSEQ multiplex PCR, and TCRdb holds only the in-frame ones, with some missing. Among over 15,000 clones listed, 55% to 85% were seen once. The sample was ileal tissue. The receptors derive from an adult with Crohn's disease. CDR3s include the opening cysteine and the closing phenylalanine or tryptophan. Fields, in order: D gene, J gene, V gene, CDR3 protein, CDR3 DNA. D genes are given only for firm matches.

d_gene: TRBD2
j_gene: TRBJ2-1
v_gene: TRBV28
CDR3aa: CASSPSGGGWNEQFF
CDR3nt: TGTGCCAGCAGTCCTAGCGGGGGAGGTTGGAATGAGCAGTTCTTC

d_gene: TRBD2
j_gene: TRBJ2-3
v_gene: TRBV5-1
CDR3aa: CASSLGLAGDLSTDTQYF
CDR3nt: TGCGCCAGCAGCTTGGGACTAGCGGGGGATCTTAGCACAGATACGCAGTATTTT

d_gene: TRBD2
j_gene: TRBJ2-1
v_gene: TRBV5-1
CDR3aa: CASSLGTSGYNEQFF
CDR3nt: TGCGCCAGCAGCTTGGGGACTAGTGGCTACAATGAGCAGTTCTTC

d_gene: -
j_gene: TRBJ1-1
v_gene: TRBV15
CDR3aa: CATSRTDSASTEAFF
CDR3nt: TGTGCCACCAGCAGGACAGACAGCGCGAGCACTGAAGCTTTCTTT

d_gene: -
j_gene: TRBJ1-5
v_gene: TRBV6-9
CDR3aa: CASNQQGTRHQPQHF
CDR3nt: TGTGCCAGTAACCAACAGGGAACTCGGCATCAGCCCCAGCATTTT

d_gene: -
j_gene: TRBJ1-1
v_gene: TRBV7-2
CDR3aa: CASSPQGLNTEAFF
CDR3nt: TGTGCCAGCAGCCCACAGGGTTTGAACACTGAAGCTTTCTTT

d_gene: -
j_gene: TRBJ2-1
v_gene: TRBV27
CDR3aa: CASSKTTGNEQFF
CDR3nt: TGTGCCAGCAGCAAAACCACAGGGAATGAGCAGTTCTTC

d_gene: -
j_gene: TRBJ2-2
v_gene: TRBV2
CDR3aa: CASSAQRGGGELFF
CDR3nt: TGTGCCAGCAGTGCCCAGAGAGGTGGCGGGGAGCTGTTTTTT

d_gene: TRBD1
j_gene: TRBJ2-7
v_gene: TRBV12-5
CDR3aa: CASGLDRGAYEQYF
CDR3nt: TGTGCTAGTGGTTTGGACAGGGGGGCCTACGAGCAGTACTTC

d_gene: -
j_gene: TRBJ1-3
v_gene: TRBV29-1
CDR3aa: CSVGILGPGNTIYF
CDR3nt: TGCAGCGTTGGAATTCTGGGCCCTGGAAACACCATATATTTT

d_gene: TRBD2
j_gene: TRBJ2-2
v_gene: TRBV4-3
CDR3aa: CASSQDLPSGGNTGELFF
CDR3nt: TGCGCCAGCAGCCAAGATCTTCCTAGCGGGGGGAATACCGGGGAGCTGTTTTTT

d_gene: TRBD1
j_gene: TRBJ1-1
v_gene: TRBV2
CDR3aa: CASSADRGTEAFF
CDR3nt: TGTGCCAGCAGCGCCGACAGGGGAACTGAAGCTTTCTTT

d_gene: TRBD1
j_gene: TRBJ2-7
v_gene: TRBV28
CDR3aa: CASIRQGITHEQYF
CDR3nt: TGTGCCAGCATCAGACAGGGGATTACCCACGAGCAGTACTTC

d_gene: TRBD1
j_gene: TRBJ2-2
v_gene: TRBV29-1
CDR3aa: CSAITGGTGELFF
CDR3nt: TGCAGCGCTATAACAGGGGGTACCGGGGAGCTGTTTTTT

d_gene: -
j_gene: TRBJ2-7
v_gene: TRBV30
CDR3aa: CAWKTGYEQYF
CDR3nt: TGTGCCTGGAAAACAGGGTACGAGCAGTACTTC

d_gene: -
j_gene: TRBJ1-1
v_gene: TRBV9
CDR3aa: CASSVGVRGAEAFF
CDR3nt: TGTGCCAGCAGCGTAGGGGTCAGGGGAGCTGAAGCTTTCTTT

d_gene: -
j_gene: TRBJ2-2
v_gene: TRBV11-3
CDR3aa: CASSSAGGFTGELFF
CDR3nt: TGTGCCAGCAGCTCCGCTGGAGGGTTTACCGGGGAGCTGTTTTTT